The clone carrying this T cell receptor (beta chain) was picked up many times. Time point specified: after trial treatment. Treatment given: LDRT plus nivolumab, ipilimumab, low-dose cyclophosphamide and aspirin (RACIN trial). Those eligible were patients bearing advanced solid tumors lacking tumor-infiltrating lymphocytes. Both TCRalpha and TCRbeta chains were reverse transcribed with V-gene-specific primers. With a constant-region primer and a V-primer adapter, TCRs were subjected to roughly 18 PCR cycles of amplification. Amplification (by in vitro transcription) was performed on isolated mRNA. MiXCR was run by TCRdb on the reads, yielding one entry per CDR3 protein. Seen here are about 80,000 distinct CDR3 sequences, less than 20% observed once, and the top ten hold approximately 1.5%. This entry belongs to a study of low-dose radiotherapy and immunotherapy resistance in tumors. In the study overall: Aspirin was taken orally at 300 mg daily by patients, and this continued for four cycles from cycle 1 day 1.

The germline gives CDR1 MNHEY, CDR2 SMNVEV (reference sequence). The CDR3 has 15 residues. V was clipped by 6 bases and J by 8 bases; unmatched bases: 9. The chain employs TRBV27 and TRBJ2-4; 11 positions match TRBD2. This sequence was found in a male donor with prostate cancer. This material consisted of PBMCs, taken after low-dose radiotherapy plus immunotherapy. Here the CDR3 DNA reads TGTGCCAGCAGCATAGCGGGAGGGCCTTGGGACATTCAGTACTTC. It specifies CASSIAGGPWDIQYF.